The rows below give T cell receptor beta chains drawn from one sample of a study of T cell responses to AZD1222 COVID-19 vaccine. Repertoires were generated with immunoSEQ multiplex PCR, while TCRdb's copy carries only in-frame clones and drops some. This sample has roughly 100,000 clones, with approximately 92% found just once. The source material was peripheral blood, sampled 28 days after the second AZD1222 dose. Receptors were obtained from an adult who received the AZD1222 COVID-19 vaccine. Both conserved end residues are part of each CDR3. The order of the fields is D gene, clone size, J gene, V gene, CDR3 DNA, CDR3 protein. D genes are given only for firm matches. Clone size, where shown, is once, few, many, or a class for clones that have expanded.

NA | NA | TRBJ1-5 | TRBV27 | TGTGCCGGCAGTTCAGGGCAGGCGAGCAATCAGCCCCAGCATTTT | CAGSSGQASNQPQHF
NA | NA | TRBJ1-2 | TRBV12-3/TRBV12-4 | TGTGCCAGCAGTTTGGCCGCTAACTATGGCTACACCTTC | CASSLAANYGYTF
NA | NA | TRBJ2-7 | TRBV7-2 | TGTGCCAGCAGCCCTCTAGCGTCAGCCTACGAGCAGTACTTC | CASSPLASAYEQYF
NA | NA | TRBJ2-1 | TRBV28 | TGTGCCAGCAGTTCCTCCGGGGACCCCCGGGACGGCAATGAGCAGTTCTTC | CASSSSGDPRDGNEQFF
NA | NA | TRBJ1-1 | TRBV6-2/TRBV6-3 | TGTGCCAGCAGTTACTCGAACAGGGTAAACACTGAAGCTTTCTTT | CASSYSNRVNTEAFF
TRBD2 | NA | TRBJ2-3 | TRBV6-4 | TGTGCCAGCAGTTCTACTAGCGGGAGAGGGGATACGCAGTATTTT | CASSSTSGRGDTQYF
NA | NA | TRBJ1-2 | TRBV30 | TGTGCCTGGAGGGAGGGTCCTGGGGGCTACACCTTC | CAWREGPGGYTF
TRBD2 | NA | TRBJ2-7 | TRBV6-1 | TGTGCCAGCAGTGCACAACTTGGGACTAGCGGGGGTATCTCCTACGAGCAGTACTTC | CASSAQLGTSGGISYEQYF
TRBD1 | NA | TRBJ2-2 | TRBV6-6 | TGTGCCAGCAGTTCCCGGGACAGCACCGGGGAGCTGTTTTTT | CASSSRDSTGELFF
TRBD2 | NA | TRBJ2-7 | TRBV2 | TGTGCCAGCAGTGATAACGCTAGCGGGAGGTACTTC | CASSDNASGRYF
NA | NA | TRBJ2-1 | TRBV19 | TGTGCCAGTAGTATTGAAGGATCCTACAATGAGCAGTTCTTC | CASSIEGSYNEQFF
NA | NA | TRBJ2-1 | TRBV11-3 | TGTGCCAGCAGCCCCGAGAGGGGGAGGCACAGAGACAATGAGCAGTTCTTC | CASSPERGRHRDNEQFF
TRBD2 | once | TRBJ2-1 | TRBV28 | TGTGCGAGTTCAGGGACTAGGTCCTACAATGAGCAGTTCTTC | CASSGTRSYNEQFF
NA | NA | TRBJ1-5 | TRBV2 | TGTGCCAGCAGTCCCCGGAATCAGCCCCAGCATTTT | CASSPRNQPQHF
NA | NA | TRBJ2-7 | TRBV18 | TGTGCCAGCTCACAGGGACACACTAGCTCCTACGAGCAGTACTTC | CASSQGHTSSYEQYF
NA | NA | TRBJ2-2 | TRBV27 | TGTGCCTCTAAAAGAGGGCGGGGCACCGGGGAGCTGTTTTTT | CASKRGRGTGELFF
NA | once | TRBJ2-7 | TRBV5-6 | TGTGCCAGCAGCTTGTTGTCCCCCCCCGAGCAGTACTTC | CASSLLSPPEQYF
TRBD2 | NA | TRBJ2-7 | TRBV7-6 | TGTGCCAGCAGCGTGACTAGCGGGGCCGCCTACGAGCAGTACTTC | CASSVTSGAAYEQYF
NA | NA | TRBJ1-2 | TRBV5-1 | TGCGCCAGCAGCTTAGGAGGGCCCGGTAACTATGGCTACACCTTC | CASSLGGPGNYGYTF
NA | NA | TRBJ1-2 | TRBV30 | TGTGCCTGGATTAGGACTTCGGGGGGCTACACCTTC | CAWIRTSGGYTF
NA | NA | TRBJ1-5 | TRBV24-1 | TGTGCCACCAGTGATCGGCAGACCAATCAGCCCCAGCATTTT | CATSDRQTNQPQHF
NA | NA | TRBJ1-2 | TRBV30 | TGTGCCTGGAGTGTTCCCCCTTACAGGGTTTCGAATGGCTACACCTTC | CAWSVPPYRVSNGYTF
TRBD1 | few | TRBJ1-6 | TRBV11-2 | TGTGCCAGCAGCCCGGACAGGGGATTAGGACCCCTCCACTTT | CASSPDRGLGPLHF
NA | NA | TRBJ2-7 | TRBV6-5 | TGTGCCAGCAGTTACTCCGCGGGTTCCTACGAGCAGTACTTC | CASSYSAGSYEQYF